Listed here are 2 T cell receptor beta chains from one sample, sequenced in a study of early T cells in non-severe SARS-CoV-2 infection. TCRdb fed the 5' RACE reads into MiXCR, producing one record per CDR3 protein. The data hold over 25,000 distinct CDR3 sequences, with 4.6% observed a single time. Sequencing was carried out using whole blood. These receptor sequences come from an adult who was a healthcare worker with PCR-confirmed SARS-CoV-2 infection or an uninfected control (not recorded which).

This clonotype occurred a few times. V gene TRBV12-3 or TRBV12-4 combines with J gene TRBJ1-5; D remains unclear. Trimming removed 1 base at V and 6 bases at J, with 4 bases between. The CDR3 consists of 12 residues. The DNA for the CDR3 is TGTGCCAGCAGTTTAGGGGTTCAGCCCCAGCATTTT. Its protein is CASSLGVQPQHF.

This clonotype has at least ten counts. This rearrangement joins TRBV9 to TRBJ1-5; a weak D match, TRBD1 (6 bases). V gave up 4 bases and J gave up 2 bases, with 13 bases separating them. Germline V gene lookup returns CDR1 SGDLS and CDR2 YYNGEE. The CDR3 runs 15 residues. CDR3 loop: CASSRLEGGNQPQHF. For the CDR3, the DNA is TGTGCCAGCAGCAGACTCGAGGGGGGCAATCAGCCCCAGCATTTT. Full variable domain (remainder filled in from reference TRBV9 and TRBJ1-5): DSGVTQTPKHLITATGQRVTLRCSPRSGDLSVYWYQQSLDQGLQFLIQYYNGEERAKGNILERFSAQQFPDLHSELNLSSLELGDSALYFCASSRLEGGNQPQHFGDGTRLSIL.